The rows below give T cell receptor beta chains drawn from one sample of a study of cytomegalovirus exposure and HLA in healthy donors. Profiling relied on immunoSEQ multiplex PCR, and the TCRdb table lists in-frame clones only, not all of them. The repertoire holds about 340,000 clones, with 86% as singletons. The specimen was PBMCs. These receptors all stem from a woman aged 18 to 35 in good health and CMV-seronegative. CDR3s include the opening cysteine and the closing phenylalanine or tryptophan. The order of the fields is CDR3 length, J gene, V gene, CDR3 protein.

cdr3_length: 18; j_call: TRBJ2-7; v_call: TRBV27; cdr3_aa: CASSLSGGSGASSYEQYF
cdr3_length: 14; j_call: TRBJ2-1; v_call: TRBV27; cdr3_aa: CASRLEGAYNEQFF
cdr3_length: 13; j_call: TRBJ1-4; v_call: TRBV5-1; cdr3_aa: CASSWMTDEKLFF
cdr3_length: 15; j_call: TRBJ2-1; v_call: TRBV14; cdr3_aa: CASSRGSGIRNEQFF
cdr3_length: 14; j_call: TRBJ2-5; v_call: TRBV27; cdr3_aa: CASSFGGAGETQYF
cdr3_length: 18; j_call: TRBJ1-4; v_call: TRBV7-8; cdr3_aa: CASSLGGGQGFLSEKLFF
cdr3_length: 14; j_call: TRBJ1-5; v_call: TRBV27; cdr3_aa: CASSPRPRAQPQHF
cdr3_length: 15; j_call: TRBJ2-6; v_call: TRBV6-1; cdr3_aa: CASSGDSSGANVLTF
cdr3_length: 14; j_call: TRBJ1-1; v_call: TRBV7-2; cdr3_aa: CASSLSGLNTEAFF
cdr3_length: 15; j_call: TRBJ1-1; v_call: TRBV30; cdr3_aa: CAWSAPGVLNTEAFF
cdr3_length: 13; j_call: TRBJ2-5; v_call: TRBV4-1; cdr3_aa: CASSQQGQETQYF
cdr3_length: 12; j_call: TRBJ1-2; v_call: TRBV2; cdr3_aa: CASSELPGGYTF
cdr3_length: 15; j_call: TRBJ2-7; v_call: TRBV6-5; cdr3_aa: CASLPGTSAAYEQYF
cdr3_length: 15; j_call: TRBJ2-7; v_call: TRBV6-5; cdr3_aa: CASSWKWRGDYEQYF
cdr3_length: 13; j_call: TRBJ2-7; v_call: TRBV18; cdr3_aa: CASSPAGGYEQYF
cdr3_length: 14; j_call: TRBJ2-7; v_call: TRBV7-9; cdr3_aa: CASSPSQGSYEQYF
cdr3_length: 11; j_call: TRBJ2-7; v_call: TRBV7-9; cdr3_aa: CASTDSYEQYF
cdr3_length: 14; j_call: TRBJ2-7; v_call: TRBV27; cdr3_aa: CASSLFAGAYEQYF
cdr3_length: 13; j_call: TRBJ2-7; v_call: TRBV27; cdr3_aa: CASSTRQGHEQYF
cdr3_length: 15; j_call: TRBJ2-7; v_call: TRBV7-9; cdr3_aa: CASSLQGAVSYEQYF
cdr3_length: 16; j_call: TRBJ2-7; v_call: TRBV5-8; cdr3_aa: CASSFSYWTAAYEQYF
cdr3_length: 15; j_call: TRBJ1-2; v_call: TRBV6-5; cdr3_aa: CASRGAGGTDYGYTF
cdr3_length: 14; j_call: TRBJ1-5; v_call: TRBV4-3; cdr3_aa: CASSPGQGSQPQHF
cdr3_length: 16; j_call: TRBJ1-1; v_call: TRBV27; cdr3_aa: CASRRGQGAMNTEAFF
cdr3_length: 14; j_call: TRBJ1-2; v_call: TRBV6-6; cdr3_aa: CASSTPAISYGYTF
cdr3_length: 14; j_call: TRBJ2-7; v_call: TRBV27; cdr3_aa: CASSLQGQGAEQYF
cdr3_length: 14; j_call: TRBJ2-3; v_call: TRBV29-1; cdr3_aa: CSVELAGGPDTQYF
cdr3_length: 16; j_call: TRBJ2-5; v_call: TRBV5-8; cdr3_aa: CASSPAGASDQETQYF
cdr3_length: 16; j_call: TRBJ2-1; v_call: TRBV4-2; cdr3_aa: CASSRLEGTDYNEQFF
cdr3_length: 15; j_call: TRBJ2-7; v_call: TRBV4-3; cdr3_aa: CASSPGRQGAYEQYF
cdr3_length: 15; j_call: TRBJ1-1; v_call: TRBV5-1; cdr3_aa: CASSLGEGEGTEAFF
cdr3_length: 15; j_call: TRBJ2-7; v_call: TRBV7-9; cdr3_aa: CASSRTTSGSYEQYF
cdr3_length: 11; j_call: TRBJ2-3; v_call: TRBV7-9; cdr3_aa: CASSLLDTQYF
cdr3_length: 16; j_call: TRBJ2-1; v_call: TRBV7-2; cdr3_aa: CASSSQGAGGWNEQFF
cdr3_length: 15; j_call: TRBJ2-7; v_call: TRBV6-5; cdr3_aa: CASSYLTGSDYEQYF
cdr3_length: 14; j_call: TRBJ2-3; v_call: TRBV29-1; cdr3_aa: CSVEDRLNTDTQYF
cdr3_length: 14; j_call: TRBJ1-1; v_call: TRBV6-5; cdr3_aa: CASSYGQMGPEAFF
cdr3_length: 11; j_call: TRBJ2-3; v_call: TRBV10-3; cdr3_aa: CASRQGATQYF
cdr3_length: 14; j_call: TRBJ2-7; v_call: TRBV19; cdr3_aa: CASSIGLAGYEQYF
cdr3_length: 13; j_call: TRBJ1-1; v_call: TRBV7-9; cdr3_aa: CASSLEPVTEAFF
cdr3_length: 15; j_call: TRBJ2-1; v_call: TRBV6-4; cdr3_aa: CASSAGLAGVDEQFF
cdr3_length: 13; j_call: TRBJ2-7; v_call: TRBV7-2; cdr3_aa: CASNLGQGNEQYF
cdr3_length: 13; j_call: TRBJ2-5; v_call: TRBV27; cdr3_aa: CASSYRAPGTQYF
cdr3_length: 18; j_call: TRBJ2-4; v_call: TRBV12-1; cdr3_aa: CASSGGTGEILAKNIQYF
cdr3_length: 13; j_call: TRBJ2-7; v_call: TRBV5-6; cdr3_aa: CASSFPGTGGRDF
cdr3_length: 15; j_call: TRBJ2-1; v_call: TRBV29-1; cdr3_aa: CSVRQGAPPYNEQFF
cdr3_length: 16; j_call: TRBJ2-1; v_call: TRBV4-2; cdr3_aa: CASSQGQGDPYNEQFF
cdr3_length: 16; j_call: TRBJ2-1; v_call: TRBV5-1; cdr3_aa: CASSPGHAVSYNEQFF
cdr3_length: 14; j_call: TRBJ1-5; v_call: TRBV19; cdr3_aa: CASSQAGPNQPQHF
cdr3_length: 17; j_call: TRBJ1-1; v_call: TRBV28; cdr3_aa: CASSLGQGAFMNTEAFF
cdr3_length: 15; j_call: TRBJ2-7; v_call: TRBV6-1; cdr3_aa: CASSEEGVDFYEQYF
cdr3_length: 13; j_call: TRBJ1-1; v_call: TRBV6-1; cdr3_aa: CASSEARVSEAFF
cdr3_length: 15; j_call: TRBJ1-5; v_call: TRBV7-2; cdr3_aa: CASSLVEGDNQPQHF
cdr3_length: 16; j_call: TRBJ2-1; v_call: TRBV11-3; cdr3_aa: CASSHPRGGSYNEQFF
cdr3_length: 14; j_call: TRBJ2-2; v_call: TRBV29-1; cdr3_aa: CSVESWQRAGELFF
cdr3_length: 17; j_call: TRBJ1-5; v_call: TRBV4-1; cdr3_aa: CASSQKGTINSNQPQHF
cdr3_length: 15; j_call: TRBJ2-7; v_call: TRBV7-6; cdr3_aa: CASSPGQGGTYEQYF
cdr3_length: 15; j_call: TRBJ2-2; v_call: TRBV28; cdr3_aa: CASREGGLDTGELFF
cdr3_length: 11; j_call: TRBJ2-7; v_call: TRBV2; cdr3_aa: CASSQIHEQYF